A selection of T cell receptor beta chains follows, all from one sample in a study of identical twins. Each CDR3 protein gets one entry after TCRdb re-called the 5' RACE reads with MiXCR. The table has around 960,000 distinct CDR3 sequences, around 12% seen once. These records were also assigned to another study, of yellow fever vaccine responses in identical twins.

The sample was PBMCs. Receptors were obtained from a woman aged 18-30 years in good health. CDR3s include the opening cysteine and the closing phenylalanine or tryptophan. The D gene is left open where the match is weak. Only some rows state a clone size, as once, few, many or a class for expanded clones.

v_gene,d_gene,abundance,j_gene,CDR3nt,CDR3aa
TRBV6-2/TRBV6-3,NA,NA,TRBJ1-5,TGTGCCAGCAGTCTTTTGGCAGGGGACAATCAGCCCCAGCATTTT,CASSLLAGDNQPQHF
TRBV11-3,NA,few,TRBJ1-5,TGTGCCAGCAGCAATCAAGGAGAAAATCAGCCCCAGCATTTT,CASSNQGENQPQHF
TRBV11-2,NA,NA,TRBJ2-1,TGTGCCAGCAGCCAGACCGGGGGTCTCACCTACAATGAGCAGTTCTTC,CASSQTGGLTYNEQFF
TRBV11-2,NA,NA,TRBJ2-5,TGTGCCAGCAGCTTAGAACGGGGGAGACAAGAGACCCAGTACTTC,CASSLERGRQETQYF
TRBV6-5,TRBD2,NA,TRBJ2-5,TGTGCCAGCAGTTACTCGTCAACGGGGGGGAAAGAGACCCAGTACTTC,CASSYSSTGGKETQYF
TRBV28,NA,few,TRBJ2-5,TGTGCCAGCAGTTTGGGGGGGGGCCAGAGCCAGTACTTC,CASSLGGGQSQYF
TRBV10-3,NA,many,TRBJ2-5,TGTGCCATCAGTGTCGTTGGGGACCAAGAGACCCAGTACTTC,CAISVVGDQETQYF
TRBV6-1,TRBD1,once,TRBJ2-1,TGTGCCAGCAGTGAGCCCGGGACAGGGGTTAATGAGCAGTTCTTC,CASSEPGTGVNEQFF
TRBV12-3/TRBV12-4,NA,NA,TRBJ2-1,TGTGCCAGCAGTTCGCAGGGGAATGGTGAGCAGTTCTTC,CASSSQGNGEQFF
TRBV12-3/TRBV12-4,TRBD1,NA,TRBJ2-2,TGTGCCAGCACACTTTGGGCAGGGGGCGGAAATAGCGGGGAGCTGTTTTTT,CASTLWAGGGNSGELFF